This entry describes one T cell receptor (beta chain). The data stem from a study of long-term antiretroviral therapy in people with HIV. The run of the v3.0 immunoSEQ assay was at survey level. Profiled with immunoSEQ multiplex PCR; TCRdb holds only in-frame clones, not every one. The sample includes 15,000 to 20,000 clones, about four fifths of them seen just once. The CDR3 is 13 residues long. Per the germline V gene, CDR1 is SGHTS and CDR2 is YDEGEE. V dropped 0 bases and J dropped 5 bases, with 8 bases sitting between them. The rearrangement uses TRBV5-8 and TRBJ1-1, with no clear D. This receptor was taken from a woman in her fifties or sixties with HIV. The sample consisted of unsorted PBMCs, taken 2.5 years before starting antiretroviral therapy. The CDR3 is CASSLAGWTEAFF. CDR3 nucleotide sequence: TGTGCCAGCAGCTTGGCCGGGTGGACTGAAGCTTTCTTT.